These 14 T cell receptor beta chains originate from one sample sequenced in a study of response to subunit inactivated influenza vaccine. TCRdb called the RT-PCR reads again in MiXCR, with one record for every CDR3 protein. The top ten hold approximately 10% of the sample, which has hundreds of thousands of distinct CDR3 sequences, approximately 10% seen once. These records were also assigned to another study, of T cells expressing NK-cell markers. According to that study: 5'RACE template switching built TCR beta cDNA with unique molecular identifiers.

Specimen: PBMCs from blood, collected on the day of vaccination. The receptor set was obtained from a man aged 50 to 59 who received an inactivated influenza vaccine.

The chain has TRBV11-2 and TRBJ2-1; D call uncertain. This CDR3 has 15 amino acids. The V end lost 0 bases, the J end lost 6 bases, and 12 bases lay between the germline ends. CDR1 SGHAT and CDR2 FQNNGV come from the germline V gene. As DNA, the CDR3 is TGTGCCAGCAGCTTAGAATTCCGGGTACCCAATGAGCAGTTCTTC. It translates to CASSLEFRVPNEQFF.

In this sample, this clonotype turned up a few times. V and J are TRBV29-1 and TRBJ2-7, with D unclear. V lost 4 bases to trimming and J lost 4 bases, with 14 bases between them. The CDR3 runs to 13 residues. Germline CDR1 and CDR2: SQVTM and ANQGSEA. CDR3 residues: CSVVPGQMYEQYF. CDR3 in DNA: TGCAGCGTTGTGCCCGGGCAGATGTACGAGCAGTACTTC.

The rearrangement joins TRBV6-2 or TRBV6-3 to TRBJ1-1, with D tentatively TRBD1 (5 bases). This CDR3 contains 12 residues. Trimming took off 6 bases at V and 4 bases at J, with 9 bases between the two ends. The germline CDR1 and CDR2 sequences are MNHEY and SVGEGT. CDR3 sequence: CASSDRPTEAFF. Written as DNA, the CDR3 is TGTGCCAGCAGCGACAGACCCACTGAAGCTTTCTTT.

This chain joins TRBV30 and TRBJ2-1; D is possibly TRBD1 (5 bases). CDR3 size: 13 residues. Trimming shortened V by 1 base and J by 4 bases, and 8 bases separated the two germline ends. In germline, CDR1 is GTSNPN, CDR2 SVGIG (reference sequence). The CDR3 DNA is TGTGCCTGGAGTGAAAACAGGTACAATGAGCAGTTCTTC. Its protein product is CAWSENRYNEQFF.

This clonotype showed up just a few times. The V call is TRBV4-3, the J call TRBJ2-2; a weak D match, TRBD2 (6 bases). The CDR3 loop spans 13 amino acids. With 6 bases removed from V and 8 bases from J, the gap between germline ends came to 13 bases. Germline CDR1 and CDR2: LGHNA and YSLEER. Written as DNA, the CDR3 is TGCGCCAGCAGACCGGAGGGCATTGGGGAGCTGTTTTTT. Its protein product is CASRPEGIGELFF.

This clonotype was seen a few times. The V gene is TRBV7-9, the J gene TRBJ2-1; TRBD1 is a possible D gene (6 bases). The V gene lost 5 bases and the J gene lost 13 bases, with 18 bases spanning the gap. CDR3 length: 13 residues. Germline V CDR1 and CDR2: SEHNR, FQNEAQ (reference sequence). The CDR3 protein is CASSHEQGAKQFF. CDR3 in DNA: TGTGCCAGCAGCCATGAACAGGGTGCGAAACAGTTCTTC.

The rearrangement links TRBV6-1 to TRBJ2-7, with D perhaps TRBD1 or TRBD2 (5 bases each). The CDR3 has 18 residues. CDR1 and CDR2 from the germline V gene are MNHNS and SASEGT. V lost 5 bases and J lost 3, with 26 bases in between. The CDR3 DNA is TGTGCCAGCAGTCCATACTCCCTAGCCGACAGAGGAGTCTACGAGCAGTACTTC. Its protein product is CASSPYSLADRGVYEQYF.

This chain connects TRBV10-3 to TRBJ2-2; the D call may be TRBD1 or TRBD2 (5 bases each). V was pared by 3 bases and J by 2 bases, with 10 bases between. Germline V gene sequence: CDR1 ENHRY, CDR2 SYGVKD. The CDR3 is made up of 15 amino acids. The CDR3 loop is CAISDWGSNTGELFF. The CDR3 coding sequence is TGTGCCATCAGTGATTGGGGGTCTAACACCGGGGAGCTGTTTTTT.

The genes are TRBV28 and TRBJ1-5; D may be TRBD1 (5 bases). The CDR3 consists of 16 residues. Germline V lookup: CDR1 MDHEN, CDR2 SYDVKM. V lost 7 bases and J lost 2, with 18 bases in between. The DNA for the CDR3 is TGTGCCAGCACCCCACCCGGAGGGGTGGGCAATCAGCCCCAGCATTTT. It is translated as CASTPPGGVGNQPQHF.

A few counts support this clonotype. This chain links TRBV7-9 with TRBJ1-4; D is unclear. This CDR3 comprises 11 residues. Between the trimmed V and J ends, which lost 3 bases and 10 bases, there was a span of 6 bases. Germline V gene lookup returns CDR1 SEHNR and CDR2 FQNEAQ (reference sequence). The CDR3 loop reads CASSFGVKLFF. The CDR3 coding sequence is TGTGCCAGCAGCTTCGGGGTAAAACTGTTTTTT.

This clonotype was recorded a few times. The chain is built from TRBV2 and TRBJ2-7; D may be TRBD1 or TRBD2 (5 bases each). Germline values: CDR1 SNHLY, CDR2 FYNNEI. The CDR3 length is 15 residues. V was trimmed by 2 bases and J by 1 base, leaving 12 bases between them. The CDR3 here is CASSEFGTESYEQYF. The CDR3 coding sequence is TGTGCCAGCAGTGAATTCGGGACGGAGTCCTACGAGCAGTACTTC.

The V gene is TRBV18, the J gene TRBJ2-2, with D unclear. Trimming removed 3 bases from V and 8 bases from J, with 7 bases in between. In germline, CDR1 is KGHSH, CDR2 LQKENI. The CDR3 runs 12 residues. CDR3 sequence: CASSPELGELFF. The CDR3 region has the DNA TGTGCCAGCTCACCCGAGCTTGGGGAGCTGTTTTTT.

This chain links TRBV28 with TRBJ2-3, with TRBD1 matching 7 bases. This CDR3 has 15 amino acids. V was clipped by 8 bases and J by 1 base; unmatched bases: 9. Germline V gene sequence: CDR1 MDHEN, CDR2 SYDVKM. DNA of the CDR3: TGTGCCAGCCGAGCAGGGGGACCTCGCACAGATACGCAGTATTTT. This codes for CASRAGGPRTDTQYF.

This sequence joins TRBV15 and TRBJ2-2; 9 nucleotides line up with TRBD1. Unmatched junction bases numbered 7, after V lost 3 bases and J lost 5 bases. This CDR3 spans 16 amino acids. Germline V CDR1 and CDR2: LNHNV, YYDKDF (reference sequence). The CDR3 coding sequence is TGTGCCACCAGCAGCCTCCGGGACAGGGTTACCGGGGAGCTGTTTTTT. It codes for CATSSLRDRVTGELFF.